Following are 2 T cell receptor beta chains from one sample sequenced in a study of CD8 T cells in ankylosing spondylitis. TCRdb used MiXCR to reprocess the 5' RACE reads, holding one entry per CDR3 protein. The data hold under 850,000 distinct CDR3 sequences, with around 20% observed a single time. No cognate antigen is known for these TCRs. Study observations and caveats: Characteristic of ankylosing spondylitis blood, it appeared, was a TCR beta motif comprising roughly eight highly homologous variants.

The sequenced material came from blood, either unsorted or a sorted T cell fraction (not recorded which). Source of these receptors: a male donor with ankylosing spondylitis.

This chain connects TRBV4-1 to TRBJ1-2, with D perhaps TRBD1 (5 bases). CDR1 is MGHRA, CDR2 YSYEKL, per germline. The CDR3 is 14 amino acids. V was clipped by 2 bases and J by 4 bases, with 11 bases between them. This CDR3 reads CASSQSSGTYGYTF. The CDR3 nucleotides read TGCGCCAGCAGCCAATCATCGGGGACCTATGGCTACACCTTC.

The table lists this clonotype with a few counts. V is TRBV20-1 and J is TRBJ2-7; the D is unclear. V lost 2 bases and J 0 bases, leaving 8 bases between the germline ends. This CDR3 region has 13 residues. Germline CDR1 reads DFQATT; CDR2 reads SNEGSKA (reference sequence). CDR3 in DNA: TGCAGTGCTAGACGGCCCAGCTCCTACGAGCAGTACTTC. Encoded protein: CSARRPSSYEQYF.